This TCR beta chain was retrieved from a study of T-cell memory formation after mild COVID-19. In the study overall: For the most part, TCR clusters were specific to one donor. Study-wide results and caveats: Within pre-infection memory, some responding clones were found, suggesting cross-reactive memory joined. Whereas later expanders leaned CD4+, clones contracting day 15 to 85 showed a balanced CD4/CD8 makeup.

J was trimmed by 2 bases and V by 5 bases; bases with no gene match: 5. This CDR3 has 15 residues. Germline V CDR1 and CDR2: KGHSH, LQKENI. TCRdb itself ran the 5' RACE reads through MiXCR, one entry per CDR3 protein. The table has 250,000 to 300,000 distinct CDR3 sequences, 15% to 20% seen once. As for this clonotype: What it binds is unknown.

The genes are TRBV18 and TRBJ1-2, with TRBD1 identical over 10 bases. The sample taken for sequencing was PBMCs or a T cell subset sorted from them (not recorded which). The clonotype comes from a man younger than 35 who had mild COVID-19 (a few samples of this study predate the infection). Cell type and time point are not known. CDR3 nucleotide sequence: TGTGCCAGCTCAAGCCGGGACAGGGGAAACTATGGCTACACCTTC. This codes for CASSSRDRGNYGYTF.